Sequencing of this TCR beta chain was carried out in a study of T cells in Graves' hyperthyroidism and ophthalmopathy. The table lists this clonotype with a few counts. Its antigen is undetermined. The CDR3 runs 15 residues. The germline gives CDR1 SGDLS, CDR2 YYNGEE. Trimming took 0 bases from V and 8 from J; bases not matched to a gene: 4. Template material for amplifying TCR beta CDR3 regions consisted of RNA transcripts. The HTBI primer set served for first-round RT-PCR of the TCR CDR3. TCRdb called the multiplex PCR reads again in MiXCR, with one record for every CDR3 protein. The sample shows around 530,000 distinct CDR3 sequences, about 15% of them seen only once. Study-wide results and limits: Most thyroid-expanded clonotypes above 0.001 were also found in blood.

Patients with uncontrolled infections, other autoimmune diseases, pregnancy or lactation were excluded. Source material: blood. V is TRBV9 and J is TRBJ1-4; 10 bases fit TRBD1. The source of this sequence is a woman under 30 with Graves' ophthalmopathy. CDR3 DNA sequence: TGTGCCAGCAGCGTAGGCGGGACAGGGGAAGAAAAACTGTTTTTT. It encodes CASSVGGTGEEKLFF. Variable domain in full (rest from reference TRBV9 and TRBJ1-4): DSGVTQTPKHLITATGQRVTLRCSPRSGDLSVYWYQQSLDQGLQFLIQYYNGEERAKGNILERFSAQQFPDLHSELNLSSLELGDSALYFCASSVGGTGEEKLFFGSGTQLSVL.